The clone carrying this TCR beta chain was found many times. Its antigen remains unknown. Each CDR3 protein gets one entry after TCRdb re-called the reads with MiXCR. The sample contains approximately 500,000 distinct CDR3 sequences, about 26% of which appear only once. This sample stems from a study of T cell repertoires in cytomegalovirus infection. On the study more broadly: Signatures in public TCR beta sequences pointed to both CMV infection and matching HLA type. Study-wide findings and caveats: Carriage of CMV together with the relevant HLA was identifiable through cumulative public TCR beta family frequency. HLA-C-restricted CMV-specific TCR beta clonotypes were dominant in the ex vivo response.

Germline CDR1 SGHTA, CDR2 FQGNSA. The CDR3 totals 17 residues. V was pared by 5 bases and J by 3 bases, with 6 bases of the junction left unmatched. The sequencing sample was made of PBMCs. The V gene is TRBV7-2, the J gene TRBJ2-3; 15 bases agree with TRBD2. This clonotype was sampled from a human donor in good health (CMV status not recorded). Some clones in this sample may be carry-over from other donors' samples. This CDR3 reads CASSVGLAGGPTDTQYF. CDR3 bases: TGTGCCAGCAGCGTAGGACTAGCGGGAGGGCCAACAGATACGCAGTATTTT.